This T cell receptor beta chain was retrieved from a study of regulatory T cells in long-lasting Graves disease. Study at large: Patients newly diagnosed with Graves' had been on antithyroid drugs for under 3 months. Broader study findings: Less diverse TCR repertoires were seen in persistent Graves' patients than in newly diagnosed ones.

Losses at the gene ends were 0 bases for V and 3 bases for J; bases not matched to a gene: 9. There are 18 residues in the CDR3. CDR1 and CDR2 (germline): SGHTA, FQGNSA. As for time point: newly diagnosed GD, antithyroid drugs for less than 3 months. Researchers made the TCR library from RNA that was extracted from PBMCs. Points on this clonotype: Its antigen remains unknown.

Combining iRepertoire HTBI primers with Arm-PCR of CDR3 regions, the authors built TCR beta libraries. TCRdb re-called the multiplex PCR reads with MiXCR, one entry per CDR3 protein. Among more than 400,000 distinct CDR3 sequences listed, 15% to 20% were seen once. The same data also contributed to another study, on T cells in Graves' hyperthyroidism and ophthalmopathy. Turning to that study: In the blood, most expanded thyroid clonotypes above 0.001 appeared as well.

This TCR derives from a young woman with Graves disease. Sequenced material: peripheral blood mononuclear cells (PBMCs), taken at new diagnosis, from a patient treated with antithyroid drugs. V gene TRBV7-2 combines with J gene TRBJ2-1; 9 positions match TRBD2. Written as DNA, the CDR3 is TGTGCCAGCAGCTTAGCGCTTCGCGGGAGGGCTTACTACAATGAGCAGTTCTTC. This codes for CASSLALRGRAYYNEQFF.